This T cell receptor beta chain came from a study of OX40 agonist ivuxolimab in advanced cancers. Study-wide background: An anti-OX40 (CD134) antibody with agonistic activity, ivuxolimab, was administered to patients. Three patients, one with hepatocellular carcinoma and two with cutaneous melanoma, achieved partial responses.

V lost 3 bases and J lost 4; bases outside the gene matches: 5. From germline, CDR1 is SGDLS and CDR2 YYNGEE. This CDR3 comprises 16 residues. Repertoires were generated with immunoSEQ multiplex PCR, while TCRdb's copy carries only in-frame clones and drops some. The profile covers approximately 70,000 clones, with roughly 84% appearing a single time and roughly 8% taken by the ten largest. This clone came up a few times. What it binds is not known. Samples were taken at baseline and on day 1 of cycles 4 and 7. Study-level findings and limits: In CD8+ T cells, expanded clones were on average more numerous than in CD4+.

The chain recombines TRBV9 with TRBJ2-1; 12 nucleotides agree with TRBD2. The TCR originated in an adult with an advanced solid tumor such as melanoma, head and neck, liver or kidney cancer. Sequencing used CD4+ or CD8+ T cells sorted from blood, obtained in a trial of the OX40 agonist ivuxolimab. CDR3 DNA: TGTGCCAGCAGCGAACGACTAGCGGGAGAGTACAATGAGCAGTTCTTC. This gives the protein CASSERLAGEYNEQFF.